This T cell receptor beta chain was retrieved from a study of T cell responses to AZD1222 COVID-19 vaccine. The CDR3 totals 18 residues. With V trimmed by 3 bases and J by 2 bases, 11 bases remained unmatched. Germline lookup yields CDR1 GTSNPN and CDR2 SVGIG (reference sequence). The repertoire was sequenced with immunoSEQ multiplex PCR; TCRdb's copy has only in-frame clones and lacks some. The sample carries tens of thousands of clones, less than 90% recorded once. Material: peripheral blood, obtained on day 0 of AZD1222 vaccination. The sequence was collected from an adult in good health. The chain uses TRBV30 and TRBJ2-1, with 12 positions matching TRBD2. CDR3 coding DNA: TGTGCCTGGAGGTGGGGATTCACTAGCGGGAGGACCTACAATGAGCAGTTCTTC. This gives the protein CAWRWGFTSGRTYNEQFF. Combining the CDR3 with reference TRBV30 and TRBJ2-1 gives the whole variable domain SQTIHQWPATLVQPVGSPLSLECTVEGTSNPNLYWYRQAAGRGLQLLFYSVGIGQISSEVPQNLSASRPQDRQFILSSKKLLLSDSGFYLCAWRWGFTSGRTYNEQFFGPGTRLTVL.